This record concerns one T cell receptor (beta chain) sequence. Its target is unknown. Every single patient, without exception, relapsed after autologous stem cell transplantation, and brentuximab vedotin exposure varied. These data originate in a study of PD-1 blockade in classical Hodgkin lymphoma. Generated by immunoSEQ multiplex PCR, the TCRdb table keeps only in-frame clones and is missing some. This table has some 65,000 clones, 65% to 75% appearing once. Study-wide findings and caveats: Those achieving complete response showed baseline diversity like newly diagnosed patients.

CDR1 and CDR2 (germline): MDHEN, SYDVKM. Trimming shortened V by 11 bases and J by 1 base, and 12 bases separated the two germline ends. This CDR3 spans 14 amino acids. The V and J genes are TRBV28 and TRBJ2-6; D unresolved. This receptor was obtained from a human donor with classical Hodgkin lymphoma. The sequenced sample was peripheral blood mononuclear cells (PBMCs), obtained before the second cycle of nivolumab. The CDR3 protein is CASGRPSGANVLTF. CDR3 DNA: TGTGCCTCTGGACGTCCGTCTGGGGCCAACGTCCTGACTTTC.